This T cell receptor (beta chain) was identified during a study of OX40 agonist ivuxolimab in advanced cancers. Turning to the study itself: Allowance was made for prior anti-PD-1, anti-PD-L1 or anti-CTLA-4 therapy, and roughly 40% had some.

Study-level findings and limits: There were also nonresponders showing low normalized T-cell clonal expansion. The work left the antigen specificity of expanded peripheral T cells undetermined. Clonal expansion was seen in CD4+ and CD8+ blood T cells by week 6 at 0.1 to 3.0 mg/kg.

This clone was seen just once. The antigen is unknown. Sequencing used immunoSEQ multiplex PCR; TCRdb keeps in-frame clones, though not all of them. Of 73,000 or so clones listed, around nine tenths are singletons. Sequencing used CD4+ or CD8+ T cells sorted from blood, obtained in a trial of the OX40 agonist ivuxolimab. This TCR derives from an adult with an advanced solid tumor such as melanoma, head and neck, liver or kidney cancer.

CDR3 in amino acids: CASSSFLRRLPLYEQYF. In DNA form, the CDR3 reads TGTGCCAGCAGTTCTTTCCTACGCCGGCTACCCCTCTACGAGCAGTACTTC. The chain joins TRBV13 to TRBJ2-7; D remains ambiguous. V lost 6 bases and J lost 3, with 24 bases in between. Germline V gene sequence: CDR1 PRHDT, CDR2 FYEKMQ (reference sequence). The CDR3 extends over 17 amino acids.